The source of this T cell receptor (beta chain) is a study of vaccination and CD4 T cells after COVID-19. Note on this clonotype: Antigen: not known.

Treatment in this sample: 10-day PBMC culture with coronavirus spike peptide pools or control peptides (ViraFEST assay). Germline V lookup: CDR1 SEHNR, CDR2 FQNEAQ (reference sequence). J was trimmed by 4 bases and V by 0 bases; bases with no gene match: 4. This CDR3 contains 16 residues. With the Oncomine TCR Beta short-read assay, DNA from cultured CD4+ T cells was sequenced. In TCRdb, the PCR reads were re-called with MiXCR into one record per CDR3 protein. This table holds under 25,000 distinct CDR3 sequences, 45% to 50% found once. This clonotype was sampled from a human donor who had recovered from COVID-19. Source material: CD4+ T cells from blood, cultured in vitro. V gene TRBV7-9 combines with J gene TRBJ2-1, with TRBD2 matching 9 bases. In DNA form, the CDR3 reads TGTGCCAGCAGCTTAGCCCTAGCGGGGAGATACAATGAGCAGTTCTTC. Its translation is CASSLALAGRYNEQFF.